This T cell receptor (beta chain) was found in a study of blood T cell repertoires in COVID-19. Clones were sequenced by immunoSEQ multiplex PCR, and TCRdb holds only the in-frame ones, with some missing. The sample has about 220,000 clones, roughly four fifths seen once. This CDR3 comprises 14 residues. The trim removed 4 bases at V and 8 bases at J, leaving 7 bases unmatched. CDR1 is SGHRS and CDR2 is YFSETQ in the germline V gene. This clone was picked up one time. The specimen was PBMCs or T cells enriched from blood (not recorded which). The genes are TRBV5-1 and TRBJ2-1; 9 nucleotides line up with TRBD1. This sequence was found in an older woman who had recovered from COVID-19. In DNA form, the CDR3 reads TGCGCCAGCAGCCAAGGACAGGGGCCCCATGAGCAGTTCTTC. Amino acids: CASSQGQGPHEQFF.